Sequencing of this T cell receptor (beta chain) was carried out in a study of blood T cell repertoires in COVID-19. Study-level background: There were acute and convalescent COVID-19 samples, and they came from the United States, Italy and Spain. The cDNA or gDNA used as material had been derived from T cells, B-cell-depleted T cells, or PBMCs.

Original data processing: For nucleated cells, counts were estimated from reference gene primer amplification. Libraries were prepared by immunoSEQ multiplex PCR; TCRdb keeps only in-frame clonotypes and omits some of them. The V and J calls and clone size were taken over from that table, and D and trimming were inferred from the DNA. The data show 150,000 to 200,000 clones, 70% to 90% seen once. CDR1 and CDR2 from the germline V gene are SGHAT and FQNNGV. This CDR3 comprises 15 residues. The trim removed 2 bases at V and 6 bases at J, leaving 7 bases unmatched. The chain has TRBV11-2 and TRBJ2-1, with 7 positions matching TRBD2. The origin of this receptor is a woman under 40 with active or convalescent COVID-19. Sequences were obtained from peripheral blood. The CDR3 region is CASSLTAASGNEQFF. DNA of the CDR3: TGTGCCAGCAGCTTAACCGCCGCTAGCGGCAATGAGCAGTTCTTC. Using reference TRBV11-2 and TRBJ2-1 for the parts outside the CDR3, the full variable domain is EAGVAQSPRYKIIEKRQSVAFWCNPISGHATLYWYQQILGQGPKLLIQFQNNGVVDDSQLPKDRFSAERLKGVDSTLKIQPAKLEDSAVYLCASSLTAASGNEQFFGPGTRLTVL.